These T cell receptor beta chains were read from a single sample in a study of early T cells in non-severe SARS-CoV-2 infection. From the 5' RACE reads, TCRdb called clonotypes with MiXCR, one entry per CDR3 protein. Of tens of thousands of distinct CDR3 sequences in the sample, 4% to 5.5% were seen once. The sample was whole blood. The receptors were sampled from an adult who was a healthcare worker with PCR-confirmed SARS-CoV-2 infection or an uninfected control (not recorded which). Each CDR3 is given with its conserved first and last residue. A D gene is named only where the DNA matches it firmly. Clone size is given for some rows only: seen once, a few or many times, or a class if the clone is expanded.

d_gene	abundance	v_gene	j_gene	CDR3aa	CDR3nt
NA	many	TRBV30	TRBJ1-5	CAWSRGTPSASNQPQHF	TGTGCCTGGAGTCGAGGGACCCCCTCGGCCAGCAATCAGCCCCAGCATTTT
NA	many	TRBV11-2	TRBJ1-6	CASSPSNSPLHF	TGTGCCAGCAGCCCATCTAATTCACCCCTCCACTTT
NA	NA	TRBV6-6	TRBJ1-2	CASREGGPGYGYTF	TGTGCCAGCAGGGAGGGGGGACCTGGGTATGGCTACACCTTC
NA	many	TRBV6-5	TRBJ2-7	CASNSLGGSYEQYF	TGTGCCAGCAATAGTCTCGGGGGATCCTACGAGCAGTACTTC
TRBD1	many	TRBV3-1	TRBJ2-7	CASAVGQGGWEQYF	TGTGCCAGTGCCGTTGGACAGGGTGGTTGGGAGCAGTACTTC
NA	few	TRBV20-1	TRBJ2-5	CSAEMTATETQYF	TGCAGTGCCGAAATGACTGCTACAGAGACCCAGTACTTC
TRBD2	NA	TRBV4-3	TRBJ2-7	CASSQDLAGGRNEQYF	TGCGCCAGCAGCCAAGATTTAGCGGGAGGAAGGAACGAGCAGTACTTC
TRBD2	many	TRBV6-6	TRBJ2-3	CASSPRPGLAGGRTTDTQYF	TGTGCCAGCAGTCCTAGGCCGGGACTAGCGGGGGGCCGGACCACAGATACGCAGTATTTT
NA	many	TRBV4-3	TRBJ1-2	CASSQDGSGYGYTF	TGCGCCAGCAGCCAAGATGGGAGCGGTTATGGCTACACCTTC
NA	few	TRBV11-2	TRBJ2-4	CASSLDASTKNIQYF	TGTGCCAGCAGCTTAGACGCCTCAACCAAAAACATTCAGTACTTC
TRBD2	NA	TRBV7-8	TRBJ2-2	CASSLVLQAGGPSAGELFF	TGTGCCAGCAGCTTAGTCCTCCAAGCGGGAGGGCCCAGTGCCGGGGAGCTGTTTTTT
TRBD2	many	TRBV19	TRBJ2-5	CASGQTSGEETQYF	TGTGCCAGCGGACAGACTAGCGGAGAAGAGACCCAGTACTTC
TRBD1	many	TRBV7-8	TRBJ2-4	CASSLRGPGDDSLAKNIQYF	TGTGCCAGCAGCTTAAGGGGGCCAGGGGACGATTCCCTAGCCAAAAACATTCAGTACTTC